Listed here are 26 T cell receptor beta chains from one sample, sequenced in a study of T cells in Graves' hyperthyroidism and ophthalmopathy. RNA transcripts provided the source from which TCR beta CDR3 regions were amplified. In the first-round RT-PCR of the TCR CDR3, the HTBI primer set was used. TCRdb reprocessed the multiplex PCR reads via MiXCR and lists one record per CDR3 protein. The data show about 290,000 distinct CDR3 sequences, 15% to 20% seen once. The specimen was blood. The receptors shown here come from a man aged 50 to 59 with Graves' ophthalmopathy.

This clonotype has just a few counts. The rearrangement joins TRBV19 to TRBJ2-2; D is uncertain. V was cut by 3 bases and J by 9 bases, with 8 bases left in between. Germline V gene data show CDR1 as LNHDA and CDR2 as SQIVND (reference sequence). The CDR3 sequence is 12 residues long. CDR3 in DNA: TGTGCCAGTAGTATGGCAATCCGGGAGCTGTTTTTT. Amino acids: CASSMAIRELFF.

The V and J genes are TRBV5-8 and TRBJ2-1; 8 nucleotides align to TRBD2. CDR1 and CDR2 (germline): SGHTS, YDEGEE. The V gene end was trimmed by 1 base and the J gene end by 8 bases; junction bases not matched to a gene: 5. This CDR3 contains 14 residues. CDR3 loop: CASSLPTSGDEQFF. The DNA for the CDR3 is TGTGCCAGCAGCTTGCCAACTAGCGGTGATGAGCAGTTCTTC.

This clonotype was recorded at least ten times. This chain links TRBV7-3 with TRBJ2-2; the match to TRBD1 covers 11 bases. With 4 bases clipped from V and 3 bases from J, the junction kept 1 base outside the gene matches. CDR3 length: 15 residues. CDR1 is SGHTA, CDR2 FQGTGA, per germline. CDR3 region: CASSWTGGDTGELFF. Here the CDR3 DNA reads TGTGCCAGCAGCTGGACAGGGGGCGACACCGGGGAGCTGTTTTTT. The entire variable domain, with the rest obtained from reference TRBV7-3 and TRBJ2-2, is as follows: GAGVSQTPSNKVTEKGKYVELRCDPISGHTALYWYRQSLGQGPEFLIYFQGTGAADDSGLPNDRFFAVRPEGSVSTLKIQRTERGDSAVYLCASSWTGGDTGELFFGEGSRLTVL.

In this sample, this clonotype turned up many times. This chain joins TRBV5-1 and TRBJ2-3; D ambiguous. From germline, CDR1 is SGHRS and CDR2 YFSETQ. V was clipped by 1 base and J by 6 bases, with 12 bases between them. The CDR3 is 14 amino acids. The CDR3 DNA follows: TGCGCCAGCAGCTTGAATCTCGGTGGCGATACGCAGTATTTT. As protein: CASSLNLGGDTQYF.

V gene TRBV5-1 combines with J gene TRBJ2-1; 12 positions match TRBD2. Trimming cost V 2 bases and J 8 bases; bases outside gene matches: 17. Looked up from germline, CDR1 is SGHRS and CDR2 is YFSETQ. The CDR3 spans 19 residues. The DNA for the CDR3 is TGCGCCAGCAGCTTCTCCGGGACTAGCGGGTACTCGAGCTTCGATGAGCAGTTCTTC. It translates to CASSFSGTSGYSSFDEQFF.

The V gene is TRBV20-1, the J gene TRBJ2-1, with 8 bases identical to TRBD2. The germline V gene has CDR1 DFQATT and CDR2 SNEGSKA (reference sequence). This CDR3 comprises 16 residues. V was pared by 0 bases and J by 8 bases, with 12 bases of the junction left unmatched. The CDR3 loop is CSARDGRRLGGDEQFF. The CDR3 DNA follows: TGCAGTGCTAGAGATGGGCGGAGACTCGGGGGGGATGAGCAGTTCTTC.

This clonotype was detected only a few times. DNA of the CDR3: TGTGCCACCAGCCGTCCCGGGACACAAGAGACCCAGTACTTC. Its protein product is CATSRPGTQETQYF. The chain carries TRBV15 and TRBJ2-5; D possibly corresponds to TRBD1 (6 bases). Germline values: CDR1 LNHNV, CDR2 YYDKDF (reference sequence). The CDR3 is made up of 14 amino acids. The V end lost 5 bases, the J end lost 2 bases, and 12 bases lay between the germline ends.

V gene TRBV6-2 or TRBV6-3 combines with J gene TRBJ1-1; 7 bases agree with TRBD1. The CDR3 loop spans 17 amino acids. CDR1 MNHEY and CDR2 SVGEGT come from the germline V gene. With V trimmed by 0 bases and J by 1 base, 8 bases remained unmatched. The CDR3 bases are TGTGCCAGCAGTTACTCCGTAGCCGGGACAGCGAACACTGAAGCTTTCTTT. Residues: CASSYSVAGTANTEAFF.

This clonotype was recorded at least ten times. V and J are TRBV28 and TRBJ1-2, with no clear D. The CDR3 is 13 residues long. The V end was cut by 7 bases, the J end by 4 bases, with 13 bases between. Germline CDR1 MDHEN, CDR2 SYDVKM. DNA for the CDR3: TGTGCCAGCACTATCAACGTAGGCTATGGCTACACCTTC. The encoded protein is CASTINVGYGYTF.

Only a few counts were recorded for this clonotype. The chain combines TRBV6-1 with TRBJ2-7; D unclear. With 2 bases removed from V and 1 base from J, the gap between germline ends came to 9 bases. Germline V gives CDR1 MNHNS, CDR2 SASEGT. CDR3 length: 14 amino acids. The CDR3 reads CASSEYSRSYEQYF. The DNA of the CDR3 is TGTGCCAGCAGTGAATATAGTAGATCCTACGAGCAGTACTTC.

This clonotype occurred a few times. The chain couples TRBV2 to TRBJ1-6, with 9 bases fitting TRBD1. This CDR3 spans 14 amino acids. Germline-derived CDR1 and CDR2 are SNHLY and FYNNEI. The V gene end was trimmed by 7 bases and the J gene end by 7 bases; junction bases not matched to a gene: 5. CDR3 nucleotides: TGTGCCAGCAAGATGGGACAGGGAAATTCACCCCTCCACTTT. As protein: CASKMGQGNSPLHF.

The rearrangement joins TRBV5-1 to TRBJ2-3, with 7 bases lining up with TRBD2. Germline trimming cut 0 bases from V and 0 bases from J; bases unmatched to any gene: 10. CDR1 and CDR2 from the germline V gene are SGHRS and YFSETQ. The CDR3 runs 18 residues. Here the CDR3 reads CASSLASGSPPSTDTQYF. The DNA for the CDR3 is TGCGCCAGCAGCTTGGCTAGCGGAAGTCCCCCTAGCACAGATACGCAGTATTTT.

This clonotype was observed a handful of times. J is TRBJ1-2 and V is TRBV18; 9 bases map to TRBD1. In germline, CDR1 is KGHSH, CDR2 LQKENI. The CDR3 covers 14 residues. With V trimmed by 2 bases and J by 6 bases, 4 bases remained unmatched. CDR3 DNA sequence: TGTGCCAGCTCACCAACCGGGACAGGGAATGGCTACACCTTC. Protein sequence: CASSPTGTGNGYTF.

This clonotype was counted between two and nine times. CDR3 DNA: TGTGCCAGCAGCCCCTCACCGGGACTACCCTACGAGCAGTACTTC. Protein product: CASSPSPGLPYEQYF. V usage is TRBV28 and J usage is TRBJ2-7; 7 bases line up with TRBD2. Losses at the gene ends were 6 bases for V and 2 bases for J; bases not matched to a gene: 10. This CDR3 is 15 amino acids long. Germline lookup yields CDR1 MDHEN and CDR2 SYDVKM.

The chain couples TRBV9 to TRBJ1-2; D remains unclear. The CDR3 sequence is 15 residues long. Trimming removed 1 base at V and 1 base at J, with 11 bases between. In germline, CDR1 is SGDLS, CDR2 YYNGEE. This chain's CDR3 is CASSVRVEDNYGYTF. Here the CDR3 DNA reads TGTGCCAGCAGCGTAAGAGTCGAGGATAACTATGGCTACACCTTC. The variable domain in full, with the rest retrieved from reference TRBV9 and TRBJ1-2, is DSGVTQTPKHLITATGQRVTLRCSPRSGDLSVYWYQQSLDQGLQFLIQYYNGEERAKGNILERFSAQQFPDLHSELNLSSLELGDSALYFCASSVRVEDNYGYTFGSGTRLTVV.

Turning to this clonotype: A much larger clone differs by one base, so this may be a read error. The chain uses TRBV5-1 and TRBJ2-1; D might be TRBD1 (6 bases). Germline loops: CDR1 SGHRS, CDR2 YFSETQ. The CDR3 runs to 11 residues. The CDR3: CATSRGNERFF. CDR3 DNA sequence: TGCGCCACCTCGAGGGGGAATGAGCGGTTCTTC.

This clonotype occurred many times. This chain's CDR3 is CASRAGGRNEKLFF. The CDR3 nucleotides read TGTGCCAGCAGGGCAGGGGGCCGGAATGAAAAACTGTTTTTT. This rearrangement joins TRBV28 to TRBJ1-4, with 8 bases identical to TRBD1. Germline loops: CDR1 MDHEN, CDR2 SYDVKM. The V segment lost 6 bases and the J segment 5 bases; nucleotides outside the gene matches: 5. The CDR3 loop spans 14 amino acids.

This clonotype was detected a few times. One junction end disagrees with the germline gene, perhaps due to a read error. As DNA, the CDR3 is TGTGCCAGCGAGGAGGAGTCCTCCGAGCAGTACTTC. It codes for CASEEESSEQYF. The chain carries TRBV7-9 and TRBJ2-7; D is perhaps TRBD2 (5 bases). Germline CDR1 is SEHNR and CDR2 is FQNEAQ (reference sequence). The CDR3 has 12 residues.

This chain links TRBV25-1 with TRBJ2-2, with D perhaps given as TRBD1 or TRBD2 (6 bases each). The CDR3 has 14 amino acids. V was cut by 1 base and J by 6 bases, with 9 bases left in between. Germline V gene sequence: CDR1 MGHDK, CDR2 SYGVNS. The CDR3 DNA sequence: TGTGCCAGCAGTGAATGGGGGGCGGCCGGGGAGCTGTTTTTT. It specifies CASSEWGAAGELFF.

This clonotype has at least ten counts. The V call is TRBV7-2, the J call TRBJ2-7, with a weak D call TRBD2 (6 bases). Trimming took 5 bases from V and 3 from J, leaving 14 bases between them. Germline values: CDR1 SGHTA, CDR2 FQGNSA. CDR3 length: 14 amino acids. The CDR3, as DNA: TGTGCCAGCAGCCGTCGGACTACCTACTACGAGCAGTACTTC. Amino acids: CASSRRTTYYEQYF.

This clonotype came up many times. The chain combines TRBV27 with TRBJ2-7, with D maybe TRBD2 (5 bases). The germline CDR1 and CDR2 sequences are MNHEY and SMNVEV (reference sequence). V lost 5 bases to trimming and J lost 5 bases, with 16 bases between them. The CDR3 has 14 residues. This chain's CDR3 is CASSPLPGRDEQYF. Here the CDR3 DNA reads TGTGCCAGCAGTCCACTTCCGGGAAGGGACGAGCAGTACTTC.

In this sample, this clonotype turned up many times. The V and J genes are TRBV2 and TRBJ1-5, with D unresolved. CDR1 and CDR2 from the germline V gene are SNHLY and FYNNEI. The CDR3 has 13 amino acids. The V and J ends lost 6 bases and 7 bases respectively, with 13 bases between them. For the CDR3, the DNA is TGTGCCAGCAGAAAGGACGTGAGGCAGCCCCAGCATTTT. This encodes CASRKDVRQPQHF.

In this sample, this clonotype turned up a few times. The chain couples TRBV4-1 to TRBJ2-2, with 11 bases fitting TRBD2. Per the germline V gene, CDR1 is MGHRA and CDR2 is YSYEKL. The V gene end was trimmed by 3 bases and the J gene end by 10 bases; junction bases not matched to a gene: 7. This CDR3 is 15 amino acids long. The CDR3 sequence: CASSQLAGGSEELFF. In nucleotides, the CDR3 is TGCGCCAGCAGCCAGCTAGCGGGAGGAAGTGAGGAGCTGTTTTTT.

This clonotype was detected a few times. The chain carries TRBV10-3 and TRBJ2-3; 11 bases are shared with TRBD1. Germline CDR1 is ENHRY and CDR2 is SYGVKD. V lost 4 bases and J lost 0; bases outside the gene matches: 9. CDR3 length: 18 residues. CDR3 bases: TGTGCCATCAGTGGCGGGAGGACAGGGGGCTCTAGCACAGATACGCAGTATTTT. Its translation is CAISGGRTGGSSTDTQYF.

This clonotype has at least ten counts. J is TRBJ2-1 and V is TRBV24-1; D is ambiguous. The germline V gene has CDR1 KGHDR and CDR2 SFDVKD. Trimming left V 4 bases short and J 3 bases short, with 9 bases between. This CDR3 contains 14 residues. In DNA form, the CDR3 reads TGTGCCACCAGTGACCCCCCGCGCTACAATGAGCAGTTCTTC. It translates to CATSDPPRYNEQFF.

Note on this clonotype: This may be a read error: a much more frequent sequence differs by one nucleotide. The rearrangement uses TRBV28 and TRBJ2-7, with 7 bases aligning to TRBD1. The CDR3 sequence is 15 residues long. The V gene's germline CDR1 is MDHEN and CDR2 SYDVKM. The CDR3 DNA is TGTGCCAGCAGGAACTCTCCCGGGACAGCCTACGAGCAGCACTTC. Its protein is CASRNSPGTAYEQHF. The complete variable domain, with remaining parts taken from reference TRBV28 and TRBJ2-7, reads DVKVTQSSRYLVKRTGEKVFLECVQDMDHENMFWYRQDPGLGLRLIYFSYDVKMKEKGDIPEGYSVSREKKERFSLILESASTNQTSMYLCASRNSPGTAYEQHFGPGTRLTVT.